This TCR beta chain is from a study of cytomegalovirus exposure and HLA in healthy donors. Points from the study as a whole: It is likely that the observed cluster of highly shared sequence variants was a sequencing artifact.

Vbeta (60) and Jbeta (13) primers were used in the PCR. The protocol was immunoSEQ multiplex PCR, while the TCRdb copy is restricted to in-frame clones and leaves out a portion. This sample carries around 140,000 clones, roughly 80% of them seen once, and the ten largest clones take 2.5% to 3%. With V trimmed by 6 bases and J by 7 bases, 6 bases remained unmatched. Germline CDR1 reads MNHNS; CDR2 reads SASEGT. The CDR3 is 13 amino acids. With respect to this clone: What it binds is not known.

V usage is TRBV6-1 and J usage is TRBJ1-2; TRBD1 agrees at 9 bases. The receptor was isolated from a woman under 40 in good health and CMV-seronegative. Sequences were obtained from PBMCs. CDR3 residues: CASRRQGDSGYTF. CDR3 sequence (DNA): TGTGCCAGCAGGCGACAGGGGGACTCTGGCTACACCTTC.